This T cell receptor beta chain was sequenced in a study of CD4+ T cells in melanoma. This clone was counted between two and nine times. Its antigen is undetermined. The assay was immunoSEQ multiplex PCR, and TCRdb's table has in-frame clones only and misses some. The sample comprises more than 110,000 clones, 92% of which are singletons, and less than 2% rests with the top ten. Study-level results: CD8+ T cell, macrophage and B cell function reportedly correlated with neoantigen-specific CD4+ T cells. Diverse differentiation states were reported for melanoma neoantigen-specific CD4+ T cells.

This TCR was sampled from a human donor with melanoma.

The CDR3 bases are TGTGCCAGCAGCTCAATAACAGGGGAAGGCGGCTACACCTTC. This codes for CASSSITGEGGYTF. V gene TRBV5-6 combines with J gene TRBJ1-2, with 7 positions matching TRBD1. Trimming took 3 bases from V and 8 from J; bases not matched to a gene: 10. Germline values: CDR1 SGHDT, CDR2 YYEEEE. The CDR3 is 14 residues long.